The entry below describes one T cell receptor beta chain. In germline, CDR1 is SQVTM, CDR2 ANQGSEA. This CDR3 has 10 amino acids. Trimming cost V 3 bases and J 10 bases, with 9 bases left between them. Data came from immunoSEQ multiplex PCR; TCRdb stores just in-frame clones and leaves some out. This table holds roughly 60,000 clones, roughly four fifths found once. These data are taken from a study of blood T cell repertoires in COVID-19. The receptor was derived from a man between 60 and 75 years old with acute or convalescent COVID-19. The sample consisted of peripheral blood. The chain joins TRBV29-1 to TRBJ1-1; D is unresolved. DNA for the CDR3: TGCAGCGTTGATACGGTCGGAGCTTTCTTT. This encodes CSVDTVGAFF.